A single sample is the source of the 23 T cell receptor beta chains below, sequenced in a study of tumor and adjacent non-tumor tissue in lung cancer. This sample's RNA came from whole unsorted tissue. Three rounds of nested PCR, following a modified ARM-PCR protocol, produced the TCRbeta library. In TCRdb, the multiplex PCR reads were re-called with MiXCR into one record per CDR3 protein. Of some 90,000 distinct CDR3 sequences in the sample, around 57% were seen once. The sequencing sample was made of lung tumor tissue. All receptors come from a man in his 70s with non-small cell lung cancer.

Of note for this clonotype: The junction shows a germline mismatch at one end, possibly a read error. The chain carries TRBV7-9 and TRBJ2-3; D is possibly TRBD1 or TRBD2 (10 bases each). CDR1 is SEHNR and CDR2 is FQNEAQ in the germline V gene (reference sequence). The CDR3 loop spans 16 amino acids. DNA for the CDR3: TGTGCCAGCAGATTAGCGGGGGGACAGGGGTCACGCTCGTCATATTTT. Protein: CASRLAGGQGSRSSYF.

Notes on this clonotype: This may stem from a read error, because a much larger clone lies one nucleotide away. V and J are TRBV13 and TRBJ2-7, with D perhaps TRBD2 (5 bases). Germline values: CDR1 PRHDT, CDR2 FYEKMQ (reference sequence). Trimming shortened V by 0 bases and J by 5 bases, and 14 bases separated the two germline ends. The CDR3 covers 15 residues. CDR3 sequence (DNA): TGTGCCAGCAGCTTAGGGAAGAGGGCCCAAAACGAGCAGTACTTC. Its protein product is CASSLGKRAQNEQYF.

This clonotype was recorded a few times. An end of the junction differs from the germline gene, which may be a read error. V gene TRBV6-2 or TRBV6-3 combines with J gene TRBJ2-7; maybe TRBD1 (7 bases). CDR3 size: 13 residues. Per germline, CDR1 MNHEY and CDR2 SVGEGT. CDR3 in DNA: TGTGCCAGCAGCCAGGGGGGTACCTACGAGGAGTACTTC. It is translated as CASSQGGTYEEYF.

As regards this clonotype: A single base separates this from a much larger clone, so it may be a read error. V and J are TRBV10-3 and TRBJ2-1; 7 bases map to TRBD1. Germline lookup yields CDR1 ENHRY and CDR2 SYGVKD. The CDR3 length is 14 residues. CDR3 in amino acids: CAVSVTGEGNEQFF. The CDR3 DNA is TGTGCCGTCAGTGTTACAGGGGAAGGCAATGAGCAGTTCTTC.

This clonotype was counted many times. The chain employs TRBV6-5 and TRBJ2-7; 11 nucleotides match TRBD1. From germline, CDR1 is MNHEY and CDR2 SVGAGI. Trimming cost V 4 bases and J 3 bases; bases outside gene matches: 8. This CDR3 is 16 amino acids long. Written as DNA, the CDR3 is TGTGCCAGCAGTTCCGCGGGACAGGGGGTAAGCTACGAGCAGTACTTC. As protein: CASSSAGQGVSYEQYF.

This clonotype was seen more than once but under ten times. The chain employs TRBV28 and TRBJ1-2; TRBD1 might be the D (5 bases). This CDR3 region has 13 residues. Trimming stripped 5 bases from V and 4 bases from J, with 11 bases between. Germline lookup yields CDR1 MDHEN and CDR2 SYDVKM. The CDR3 bases are TGTGCCAGCAGTCTCCGGGGACTCTATGGCTACACCTTC. Amino acids: CASSLRGLYGYTF.

The chain employs TRBV20-1 and TRBJ2-2; no clear D. The V gene's germline CDR1 is DFQATT and CDR2 SNEGSKA (reference sequence). The germline V and J ends were trimmed by 1 base and 10 bases, with 10 bases remaining between them. This CDR3 has 12 amino acids. CDR3 residues: CSARVWVEELFF. CDR3 nucleotides: TGCAGTGCTAGAGTATGGGTCGAGGAGCTGTTTTTT.

This chain joins TRBV20-1 and TRBJ2-3; 11 bases map to TRBD2. The CDR3 totals 15 residues. The V gene end was trimmed by 5 bases and the J gene end by 2 bases; junction bases not matched to a gene: 6. Germline lookup yields CDR1 DFQATT and CDR2 SNEGSKA (reference sequence). CDR3 in DNA: TGCAGTGCTGACGTAGCGGGGGGGCACACAGATACGCAGTATTTT. This codes for CSADVAGGHTDTQYF.

This chain connects TRBV19 to TRBJ2-5, with D unresolved. The germline CDR1 and CDR2 sequences are LNHDA and SQIVND (reference sequence). CDR3 length: 15 amino acids. V lost 7 bases and J 0 bases, leaving 15 bases between the germline ends. The CDR3 region has the DNA TGTGCCAGTACCCCTGAGATAGACTACCAAGAGACCCAGTACTTC. Amino acid sequence: CASTPEIDYQETQYF.

This clonotype was counted ten times or more. This chain links TRBV29-1 with TRBJ1-1; 9 positions match TRBD1. Germline lookup yields CDR1 SQVTM and CDR2 ANQGSEA. After removal of 8 bases from V and 1 base from J, the junction contained 11 bases not matched to a gene. This CDR3 contains 15 residues. The CDR3 spells CSTHRDRAANTEAFF. CDR3 nucleotide sequence: TGCAGCACGCACCGGGACAGGGCTGCGAACACTGAAGCTTTCTTT.

This clonotype was seen at least ten times. V usage is TRBV7-9 and J usage is TRBJ2-7; 9 positions agree with TRBD2. Trimming took 7 bases from V and 6 from J; bases not matched to a gene: 13. This CDR3 is 15 amino acids long. Germline CDR1 reads SEHNR; CDR2 reads FQNEAQ (reference sequence). In nucleotides, the CDR3 is TGTGCCAGCACCGTGGGGGAGACTAGCGGTTCCGAGCAGTACTTC. Its translation is CASTVGETSGSEQYF.

Notes on this clonotype: Since a much larger clone is just one base distant, this may be a read error. The chain joins TRBV7-8 to TRBJ2-5; 7 bases are shared with TRBD2. Germline-derived CDR1 and CDR2 are SGHVS and FQNEAQ. CDR3 size: 17 residues. As DNA, the CDR3 is TGTGCCAGCAGCTTAGTCCCCTGGGGAGGGATAGAGGAGACCCAGTGCTTC. It is translated as CASSLVPWGGIEETQCF.

Points on this clonotype: The conserved closing phenylalanine or tryptophan is absent in this CDR3, likely reflecting a read error. The rearrangement links TRBV11-3 to TRBJ2-1; D perhaps matches TRBD2 (5 bases). The CDR3 covers 12 residues. Deletions cut 5 bases from V and 8 bases from J, with 10 bases between. CDR1 is SGHNT and CDR2 is YENEEA in the germline V gene. CDR3 sequence (DNA): TGTGCCAGCAGCGCCGAGGGTGATGAGCAGTTCCTC. Translation: CASSAEGDEQFL.

About this clonotype: With a much larger clone just one base away, this may be a read error. This chain joins TRBV28 and TRBJ1-5, with no clear D. CDR3 length: 12 amino acids. CDR1 MDHEN and CDR2 SYDVKM come from the germline V gene. V gave up 5 bases and J gave up 7 bases, with 9 bases separating them. The CDR3: CASSQGSQPQHF. Written as DNA, the CDR3 is TGTGCCAGCAGTCAAGGATCGCAGCCCCAGCATTTT.

This clonotype was counted many times. This chain links TRBV10-3 with TRBJ2-7, with 7 bases identical to TRBD1. V was clipped by 4 bases and J by 3 bases; unmatched bases: 6. This CDR3 comprises 14 residues. The germline CDR1 and CDR2 sequences are ENHRY and SYGVKD. For the CDR3, the DNA is TGTGCCATCAGTGTGGACAGGAGAAACTACGAGCAGTACTTC. The encoded protein is CAISVDRRNYEQYF.

As concerns this clonotype: The junction departs from the called germline gene at one end, perhaps through a read error. The CDR3: CASSRVGGTYNEQFF. CDR3 in DNA: TGTGCCAGCAGCCGCGTGGGAGGGACCTACAATGAGCAATTCTTC. V is TRBV4-2 and J is TRBJ2-1; 7 nucleotides agree with TRBD2. This CDR3 has 15 amino acids. The V gene's germline CDR1 is LGHNA and CDR2 YNFKEQ.

Notes on this clonotype: This may arise from a read error, as a much more abundant clone is one base away. This chain links TRBV29-1 with TRBJ2-1; D is perhaps TRBD2 (6 bases). V lost 4 bases, J lost 6 bases, and 19 bases lay in between. The CDR3 sequence is 15 residues long. Germline V gives CDR1 SQVTM, CDR2 ANQGSEA. CDR3 DNA: TGCAGCGTTGGAGGAGGGGTAGGTTTCCCCAATGAGCAGTTCTTC. This gives the protein CSVGGGVGFPNEQFF.

A note on this clonotype: One junction end disagrees with the germline gene, perhaps due to a read error. This chain links TRBV5-8 with TRBJ2-2; TRBD1 or TRBD2 may be the D gene (6 bases each). CDR3 length: 15 residues. Germline-derived CDR1 and CDR2 are SGHTS and YDEGEE. The CDR3 loop reads CANSSATGATGELFF. The CDR3 bases are TGTGCCAACAGCTCGGCAACGGGGGCCACCGGGGAGCTGTTTTTT.

Concerning this clonotype: An end of the junction differs from the germline gene, which may be a read error. The chain uses TRBV12-3 or TRBV12-4 and TRBJ2-2; D possibly corresponds to TRBD1 (7 bases). The CDR3 has 14 residues. Here the CDR3 DNA reads TGTGTCAGCATCCAGGGGGGAGCCACCGGGGAGCTGTTTTTT. Translation: CVSIQGGATGELFF.

Comments on this clonotype: A single base separates this from a much larger clone, so it may be a read error. The chain recombines TRBV5-1 with TRBJ1-3; D is undetermined. This CDR3 contains 14 residues. CDR1 SGHRS and CDR2 YFSETQ come from the germline V gene. CDR3 loop: CTSSFGNSGNTIYF. The CDR3 bases are TGCACCAGCAGCTTCGGTAACTCTGGAAACACCATATATTTT.

In its sample, this clonotype was seen many times. The V call is TRBV12-3 or TRBV12-4, the J call TRBJ1-1, with D perhaps matching TRBD1 (6 bases). The CDR3 consists of 14 residues. V was clipped by 6 bases and J by 2 bases, with 13 bases between them. The CDR3 DNA reads TGTGCCAGCAGCCCCGGGACACTTAACACTGAAGCTTTCTTT. It codes for CASSPGTLNTEAFF.

This clonotype was seen more than once but under ten times. A much bigger clone sits one base away, suggesting this may be a read error. V gene TRBV6-1 combines with J gene TRBJ2-1, with TRBD2 as a possible D gene (5 bases). Trimming cost V 6 bases and J 3 bases, with 18 bases left between them. Germline V CDR1 and CDR2: MNHNS, SASEGT. This CDR3 is built from 16 residues. CDR3 DNA sequence: TGTGCCAGCAGCGCGTCCTCCGGGAATGGCTACAATGAGCAGTTCTTC. Protein: CASSASSGNGYNEQFF.

A note on this clonotype: This could be a read error, since a much larger clone is one nucleotide away. The rearrangement joins TRBV24-1 to TRBJ2-3; D is tentatively TRBD1 or TRBD2 (6 bases each). The germline gives CDR1 KGHDR, CDR2 SFDVKD. This CDR3 has 17 residues. The CDR3 spells CAASDNSGAGITDTQYF. The CDR3 DNA is TGTGCCGCCAGTGATAATTCGGGGGCAGGGATAACAGATACGCAGTATTTT.